A single sample gave rise to the 30 T cell receptor beta chains below, sequenced in a study of blood T cell repertoires in COVID-19 (TCRdb year 2020). Library generation was performed with the immunoSEQ multiplex PCR assay. Imported from immuneACCESS, the table was reduced by TCRdb to in-frame sequences with V and J called. These copies leave out some clones; in studies compared against another copy, an unresolved V gene accounts for under half, and the cause of the remainder is not known. The sample yields roughly 330,000 clones; 87% were counted once. Together, the top ten hold around 9.9% of the sample. The material sequenced was peripheral blood. The receptors derive from a man under 40 with COVID-19, enrolled during active disease.

The chain uses TRBV7-8 and TRBJ2-7, with 12 bases lining up with TRBD2. V shed 4 bases and J 6 bases; nucleotides not matched to a gene: 16. The CDR3 loop spans 18 amino acids. Germline V gene lookup returns CDR1 SGHVS and CDR2 FQNEAQ. The CDR3 sequence: CASSWTSLGLAGSVEQYF. The CDR3 nucleotides are TGTGCCAGCAGCTGGACCTCTCTAGGACTAGCGGGATCGGTCGAGCAGTACTTC.

The J gene is TRBJ2-3, the V gene TRBV5-1, with D possibly being TRBD1 (6 bases). The ends were cut back, 0 bases at V and 0 bases at J, with 14 bases in the middle. CDR3 length: 17 amino acids. Germline V lookup: CDR1 SGHRS, CDR2 YFSETQ. CDR3 sequence reads: CASSLVGQSTSTDTQYF. The DNA of the CDR3 is TGCGCCAGCAGCTTGGTGGGACAATCAACTAGCACAGATACGCAGTATTTT.

The V and J genes are TRBV27 and TRBJ1-5; D is possibly TRBD1 (5 bases). V shed 5 bases and J shed 3 bases, with 17 bases lying between them. The germline V gene encodes CDR1 MNHEY and CDR2 SMNVEV (reference sequence). The CDR3 is 16 residues long. CDR3 DNA: TGTGCCAGCAGTACGCTCTCGCCAGGGCCCAATCAGCCCCAGCATTTT. Translated, it gives CASSTLSPGPNQPQHF.

The CDR3, as DNA: TGTGCCAGCAGACAGGGAGGGAACGAGCAGTACTTC. Residues: CASRQGGNEQYF. This chain joins TRBV11-2 and TRBJ2-7; possibly TRBD2 for D (7 bases). Germline CDR1 and CDR2: SGHAT and FQNNGV. The CDR3 spans 12 residues. The ends were cut back, 6 bases at V and 5 bases at J, with 11 bases in the middle.

The chain joins TRBV18 to TRBJ2-2; TRBD1 matches 7 bases. This CDR3 region has 17 residues. Germline trimming cut 3 bases from V and 3 bases from J; bases unmatched to any gene: 10. The germline V gene encodes CDR1 KGHSH and CDR2 LQKENI. As DNA, the CDR3 is TGTGCCAGCTCACCGCAGATACCGGGACAGCACACCGGGGAGCTGTTTTTT. Its translation is CASSPQIPGQHTGELFF.

The rearrangement uses TRBV19 and TRBJ2-5; 16 bases fit TRBD2. With 5 bases clipped from V and 4 bases from J, the junction kept 4 bases outside the gene matches. This CDR3 is 16 amino acids long. Per germline, CDR1 LNHDA and CDR2 SQIVND (reference sequence). The CDR3 loop is CASSPGLAGGTETQYF. In DNA form, the CDR3 reads TGTGCCAGTAGTCCGGGACTAGCGGGGGGGACAGAGACCCAGTACTTC. The whole variable domain, remainder taken from reference TRBV19 and TRBJ2-5, is DGGITQSPKYLFRKEGQNVTLSCEQNLNHDAMYWYRQDPGQGLRLIYYSQIVNDFQKGDIAEGYSVSREKKESFPLTVTSAQKNPTAFYLCASSPGLAGGTETQYFGPGTRLLVL.

The chain couples TRBV5-1 to TRBJ2-7; D remains ambiguous. The CDR3 length is 12 residues. The germline V gene encodes CDR1 SGHRS and CDR2 YFSETQ. Trimming cost V 6 bases and J 2 bases, with 9 bases left between them. The CDR3, as DNA: TGCGCCAGCATGGCAGGCACCTACGAGCAGTACTTC. Its protein is CASMAGTYEQYF.

V usage is TRBV28 and J usage is TRBJ2-7; perhaps TRBD2 as D (5 bases). This CDR3 has 15 residues. In germline, CDR1 is MDHEN, CDR2 SYDVKM. V was cut by 6 bases and J by 5 bases, with 20 bases left in between. The CDR3 sequence is CASRSIALGGHEQYF. CDR3 bases: TGTGCCAGCAGATCCATCGCCCTGGGCGGGCACGAGCAGTACTTC.

The chain recombines TRBV5-5 with TRBJ2-2, with D maybe TRBD1 (5 bases). The V gene's germline CDR1 is SGHKS and CDR2 YYEKEE (reference sequence). The V end was cut by 1 base, the J end by 8 bases, with 12 bases between. The CDR3 has 14 amino acids. The CDR3 sequence: CASSLYQGAGELFF. The CDR3 coding sequence is TGTGCCAGCAGCTTGTATCAAGGGGCTGGGGAGCTGTTTTTT.

The rearrangement uses TRBV27 and TRBJ1-5, with TRBD1 identical over 10 bases. Losses at the gene ends were 3 bases for V and 7 bases for J; bases not matched to a gene: 3. Germline-derived CDR1 and CDR2 are MNHEY and SMNVEV (reference sequence). The CDR3 runs to 14 residues. CDR3 nucleotides: TGTGCCAGCAGTTTGGGACAGGGGTTGCAGCCCCAGCATTTT. Translated: CASSLGQGLQPQHF.

The chain recombines TRBV12-3 or TRBV12-4 with TRBJ2-7; perhaps TRBD1 as D (6 bases). The V end was cut by 7 bases, the J end by 3 bases, with 13 bases between. The CDR3 extends over 13 amino acids. The CDR3 here is CASTWTDYYEQYF. CDR3 coding DNA: TGTGCCAGCACCTGGACAGACTACTACGAGCAGTACTTC.

V and J are TRBV6-6 and TRBJ1-6; perhaps TRBD1 as D (6 bases). With 4 bases removed from V and 4 bases from J, the gap between germline ends came to 8 bases. The CDR3 loop spans 14 amino acids. Germline CDR1 MNHNY, CDR2 SVGAGI (reference sequence). The CDR3, as DNA: TGTGCCAGCAGTTCTACAGGGTATAATTCACCCCTCCACTTT. Translation: CASSSTGYNSPLHF.

The table lists this clone with a count of one. The chain has TRBV7-6 and TRBJ2-3; 9 bases fit TRBD2. Germline CDR1 reads SGHVS; CDR2 reads FNYEAQ. The V and J ends lost 5 bases and 0 bases, in that order; junction bases with no gene match: 6. The CDR3 is 16 residues long. The CDR3 coding sequence is TGTGCCAGCAGCCTCTTAGCGGGGGTAAGCACAGATACGCAGTATTTT. Protein product: CASSLLAGVSTDTQYF.

This clone showed up just a few times. The chain combines TRBV21-1 with TRBJ1-1; TRBD1 reflects the table's D call only, with no check against the DNA. TRBV21-1 is a pseudogene segment. This CDR3 contains 19 residues. The CDR3: CASSKCDDSPHGRNTEAFF. For the CDR3, the DNA is TGTGCCAGCAGCAAGTGTGATGACAGTCCTCACGGGCGGAACACTGAAGCTTTCTTT.

This sequence joins TRBV6-5 and TRBJ2-7; 9 positions match TRBD1. The CDR3 sequence is 15 residues long. V was pared by 6 bases and J by 5 bases, with 11 bases of the junction left unmatched. Looked up from germline, CDR1 is MNHEY and CDR2 is SVGAGI. CDR3 coding DNA: TGTGCCAGCAGGAAGCCGGGACAGGGAACCCACGAGCAGTACTTC. Translated, it gives CASRKPGQGTHEQYF.

The CDR3 region has the DNA TGTGCCAGCAGCAGCGGGCCCCTCTACGAGCAGTACTTC. Its translation is CASSSGPLYEQYF. This chain links TRBV6-6 with TRBJ2-7; D perhaps matches TRBD2 (6 bases). The CDR3 loop spans 13 amino acids. Germline V gene data show CDR1 as MNHNY and CDR2 as SVGAGI (reference sequence). Trimming removed 6 bases from V and 3 bases from J, with 12 bases in between.

This clone showed up just once. The chain couples TRBV7-2 to TRBJ2-2, with 7 bases aligning to TRBD1. The J segment lost 0 bases and the V segment lost 4 bases, leaving 5 bases of the junction unmatched. Germline V gene lookup returns CDR1 SGHTA and CDR2 FQGNSA. CDR3 size: 16 residues. This CDR3 is CASSSLGTANTGELFF. The CDR3 bases are TGTGCCAGCAGCTCCCTCGGGACAGCGAACACCGGGGAGCTGTTTTTT.

The J gene is TRBJ2-2, the V gene TRBV27, with TRBD2 matching over 7 bases. V lost 3 bases, J lost 4 bases, and 2 bases stayed unmatched. Germline-derived CDR1 and CDR2 are MNHEY and SMNVEV (reference sequence). The CDR3 has 14 residues. The CDR3 bases are TGTGCCAGCAGTTTCTCTAGCGGCACCGGGGAGCTGTTTTTT. This gives the protein CASSFSSGTGELFF.

The chain is built from TRBV6-6 and TRBJ2-3, with TRBD1 identical over 9 bases. J gave up 4 bases and V 6 bases, and 5 bases lay outside the gene matches. This CDR3 spans 14 amino acids. Per the germline V gene, CDR1 is MNHNY and CDR2 is SVGAGI (reference sequence). CDR3 sequence: CASSSGTGSDTQYF. CDR3 coding DNA: TGTGCCAGCAGCTCCGGGACAGGGTCAGATACGCAGTATTTT.

The V call is TRBV9, the J call TRBJ1-5; 7 bases match TRBD1. Germline CDR1 reads SGDLS; CDR2 reads YYNGEE. Losses at the gene ends were 3 bases for V and 0 bases for J; bases not matched to a gene: 6. The CDR3 covers 16 residues. CDR3 sequence: CASSAGTDNSNQPQHF. DNA for the CDR3: TGTGCCAGCAGCGCCGGGACAGACAATAGCAATCAGCCCCAGCATTTT.

The chain couples TRBV6-5 to TRBJ2-2; D is uncertain. The CDR3 runs to 15 residues. Between the trimmed V and J ends, which lost 6 bases and 3 bases, there was a span of 14 bases. The germline V gene has CDR1 MNHEY and CDR2 SVGAGI. This CDR3 is CASSRLDPDTGELFF. CDR3 nucleotides: TGTGCCAGCAGCCGCCTAGATCCCGACACCGGGGAGCTGTTTTTT.

The V gene is TRBV24-1, the J gene TRBJ2-5; 7 bases agree with TRBD1. The CDR3 is 14 residues long. V lost 4 bases, J lost 2 bases, and 3 bases stayed unmatched. Germline-derived CDR1 and CDR2 are KGHDR and SFDVKD. Written as DNA, the CDR3 is TGTGCCACCAGTGACGCGACAGGGCAAGAGACCCAGTACTTC. This gives the protein CATSDATGQETQYF.

This rearrangement joins TRBV24-1 to TRBJ2-1; possible D gene TRBD1, 5 bases. The V end was cut by 5 bases, the J end by 5 bases, with 9 bases between. This CDR3 is built from 13 residues. From germline, CDR1 is KGHDR and CDR2 SFDVKD. CDR3 sequence: CATSGWGDNEQFF. The DNA for the CDR3 is TGTGCCACCAGTGGATGGGGCGACAATGAGCAGTTCTTC.

This rearrangement joins TRBV19 to TRBJ1-2; D remains ambiguous. This CDR3 is 12 amino acids long. V was trimmed by 5 bases and J by 0 bases, leaving 4 bases between them. Looked up from germline, CDR1 is LNHDA and CDR2 is SQIVND (reference sequence). The CDR3 loop is CASSGANYGYTF. CDR3 sequence (DNA): TGTGCCAGTAGTGGAGCTAACTATGGCTACACCTTC.

This chain links TRBV6-2 or TRBV6-3 with TRBJ2-7; no clear D. Deletions cut 2 bases from V and 0 bases from J, with 14 bases between. Germline V CDR1 and CDR2: MNHEY, SVGEGT. The CDR3 loop spans 16 amino acids. For the CDR3, the DNA is TGTGCCAGCAGTTACCCAGACTCTTGGTCCTCCTACGAGCAGTACTTC. Its translation: CASSYPDSWSSYEQYF.

The V call is TRBV19, the J call TRBJ2-2; TRBD1 aligns across 7 bases. Germline CDR1 is LNHDA and CDR2 is SQIVND (reference sequence). Germline trimming cut 1 base from V and 1 base from J; bases unmatched to any gene: 6. This CDR3 has 17 residues. CDR3 amino acids: CASSIASGGVNTGELFF. As DNA, the CDR3 is TGTGCCAGTAGTATAGCCTCAGGGGGTGTGAACACCGGGGAGCTGTTTTTT.

The CDR3 protein is CASSYFGGTEAFF. The CDR3 bases are TGTGCCAGCAGTTACTTCGGAGGGACTGAAGCTTTCTTT. The chain uses TRBV6-2 or TRBV6-3 and TRBJ1-1; D not resolved. CDR3 length equals 13 residues. Germline CDR1 reads MNHEY; CDR2 reads SVGEGT. V gave up 1 base and J gave up 5 bases, with 8 bases separating them.

A note on this clone: Distinct nucleotide sequences in the sample also encode this CDR3. The genes are TRBV11-2 and TRBJ2-3; no clear D. The ends were cut back, 5 bases at V and 2 bases at J, with 2 bases in the middle. Per the germline V gene, CDR1 is SGHAT and CDR2 is FQNNGV. This CDR3 spans 11 amino acids. Here the CDR3 reads CASSHTDTQYF. CDR3 bases: TGTGCCAGCAGCCACACAGATACGCAGTATTTT.

This clone was seen only once. The CDR3 DNA is TGCAGCGTTGAAGCGGGAGTGAACACTGAAGCTTTCTTT. Amino acids: CSVEAGVNTEAFF. The V gene is TRBV29-1, the J gene TRBJ1-1; D gene uncertain. The CDR3 has 13 residues. Germline assignment: CDR1 SQVTM and CDR2 ANQGSEA. Trimming left V 1 base short and J 0 bases short, with 6 bases between.

CDR3 DNA: TGTGCCAGCAGAACAACAGATCAGCCCCAGCATTTT. Its protein is CASRTTDQPQHF. The rearrangement joins TRBV6-5 to TRBJ1-5; D ambiguous. CDR3 length equals 12 residues. Per the germline V gene, CDR1 is MNHEY and CDR2 is SVGAGI. Trimming stripped 6 bases from V and 5 bases from J, with 8 bases between.